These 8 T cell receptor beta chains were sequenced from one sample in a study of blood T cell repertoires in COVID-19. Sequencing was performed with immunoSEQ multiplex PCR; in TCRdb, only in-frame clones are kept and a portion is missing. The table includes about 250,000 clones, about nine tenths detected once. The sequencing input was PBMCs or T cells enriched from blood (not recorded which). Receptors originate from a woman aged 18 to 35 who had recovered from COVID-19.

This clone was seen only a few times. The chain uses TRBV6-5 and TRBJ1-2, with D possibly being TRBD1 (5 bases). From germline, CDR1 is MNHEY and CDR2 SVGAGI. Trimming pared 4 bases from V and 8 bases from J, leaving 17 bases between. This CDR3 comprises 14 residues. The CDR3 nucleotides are TGTGCCAGCAGTTGGGACTTCGGGAGGGAGGGCTACACCTTC. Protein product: CASSWDFGREGYTF.

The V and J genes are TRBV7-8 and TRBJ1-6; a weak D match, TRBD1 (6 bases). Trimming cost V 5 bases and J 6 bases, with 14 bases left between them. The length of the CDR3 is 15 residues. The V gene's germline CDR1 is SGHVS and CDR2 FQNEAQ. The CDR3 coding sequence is TGTGCCAGCAGCCACCGGACAGCGTTTAATTCACCCCTCCACTTT. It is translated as CASSHRTAFNSPLHF.

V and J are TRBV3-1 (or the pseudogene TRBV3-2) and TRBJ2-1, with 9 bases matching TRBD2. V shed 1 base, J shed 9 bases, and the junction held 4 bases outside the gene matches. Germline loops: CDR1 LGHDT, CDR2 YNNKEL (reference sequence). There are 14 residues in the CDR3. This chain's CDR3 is CASSQALAGSEQFF. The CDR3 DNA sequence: TGTGCCAGCAGCCAAGCACTAGCGGGCAGTGAGCAGTTCTTC.

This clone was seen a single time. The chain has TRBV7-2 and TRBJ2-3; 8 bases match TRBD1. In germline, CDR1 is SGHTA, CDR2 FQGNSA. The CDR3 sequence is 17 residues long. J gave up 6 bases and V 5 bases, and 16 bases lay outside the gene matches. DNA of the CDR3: TGTGCCAGCAGCCCCCGCTTGACAGGGGTGAGGAAGGATACGCAGTATTTT. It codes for CASSPRLTGVRKDTQYF. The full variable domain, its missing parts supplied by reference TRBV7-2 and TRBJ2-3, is GAGVSQSPSNKVTEKGKDVELRCDPISGHTALYWYRQSLGQGLEFLIYFQGNSAPDKSGLPSDRFSAERTGGSVSTLTIQRTQQEDSAVYLCASSPRLTGVRKDTQYFGPGTRLTVL.

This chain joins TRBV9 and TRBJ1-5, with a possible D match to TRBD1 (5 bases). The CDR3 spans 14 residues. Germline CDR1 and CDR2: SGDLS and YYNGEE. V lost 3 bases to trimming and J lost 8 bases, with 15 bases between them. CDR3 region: CASSGQERGKPQHF. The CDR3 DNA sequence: TGTGCCAGCAGCGGACAAGAAAGGGGTAAGCCCCAGCATTTT.

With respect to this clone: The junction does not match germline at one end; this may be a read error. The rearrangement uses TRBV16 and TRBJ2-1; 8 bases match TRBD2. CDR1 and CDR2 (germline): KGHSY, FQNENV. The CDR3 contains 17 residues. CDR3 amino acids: CASSKSGGRSSYNEQFF. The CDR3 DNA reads TGTGCCAGCAGCAAATCGGGGGGGCGCAGCTCCTACAATGAGCAGTTCTTC.

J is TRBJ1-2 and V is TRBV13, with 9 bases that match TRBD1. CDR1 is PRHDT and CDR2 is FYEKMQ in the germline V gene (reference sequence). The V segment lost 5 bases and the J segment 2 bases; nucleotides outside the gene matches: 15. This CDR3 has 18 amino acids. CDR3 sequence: CASSGNSGTGLGNYGYTF. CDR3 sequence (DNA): TGTGCCAGCAGCGGTAACTCCGGGACAGGGTTGGGGAACTATGGCTACACCTTC. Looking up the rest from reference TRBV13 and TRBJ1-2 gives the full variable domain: AAGVIQSPRHLIKEKRETATLKCYPIPRHDTVYWYQQGPGQDPQFLISFYEKMQSDKGSIPDRFSAQQFSDYHSELNMSSLELGDSALYFCASSGNSGTGLGNYGYTFGSGTRLTVV.

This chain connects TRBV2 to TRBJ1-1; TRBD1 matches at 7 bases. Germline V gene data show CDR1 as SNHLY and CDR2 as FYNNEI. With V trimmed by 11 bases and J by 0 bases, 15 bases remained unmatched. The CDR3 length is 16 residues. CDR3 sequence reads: CASGKGARAMNTEAFF. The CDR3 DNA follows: TGTGCCTCAGGTAAGGGGGCGAGAGCCATGAACACTGAAGCTTTCTTT.